This TCR beta chain was sequenced during a study of control samples from healthy donors and cancer patients. Clones were read by immunoSEQ multiplex PCR, and TCRdb kept only the in-frame ones, dropping some. The table includes roughly 69,000 clones, around 87% detected once. V was clipped by 0 bases and J by 6 bases; unmatched bases: 10. The CDR3 is made up of 16 amino acids. Germline CDR1 and CDR2: LGHDT and YNNKEL (reference sequence). The source of this sequence is a woman in her fifties or sixties with head and neck cancer. The rearrangement joins TRBV3-1 (or the pseudogene TRBV3-2) to TRBJ2-7, with 8 bases lining up with TRBD1. Sequencing input: PBMCs. Written as DNA, the CDR3 is TGTGCCAGCAGCCAAGACTTTCAGGGGGCCTTTTCCGAGCAGTACTTC. Encoded protein: CASSQDFQGAFSEQYF.